This T cell receptor (beta chain) comes out of a study of breast tumors, draining lymph nodes, adjacent tissues. Study observations and caveats: Most tumor T cells seemingly derive from lymph node, then expand in tumor. Luminal-like breast cancer showed significantly greater tumor-nontumor repertoire similarity than basal-like breast cancer did. Tumor repertoires ranked between lymph nodes and nontumor tissue in diversity, with V and J gene preferences.

TCRdb fed the multiplex PCR reads into MiXCR, producing one record per CDR3 protein. The sample lists approximately 100,000 distinct CDR3 sequences; approximately 22% were seen once. The lymph nodes were axillary draining lymph nodes from breast cancer patients. CDR3 size: 15 residues. V shed 7 bases and J 6 bases; nucleotides not matched to a gene: 8. A word on this clonotype: The antigen remains undetermined.

What was sequenced was axillary lymph node tissue. The chain recombines TRBV12-3 or TRBV12-4 with TRBJ2-2; 10 bases fit TRBD1. The receptor's source is a female donor with breast cancer. Some clones in this sample may be carry-over from other donors' samples. CDR3 loop: CASNGQGGQPGELFF. In DNA, the CDR3 is TGTGCCAGCAACGGACAGGGGGGACAGCCCGGGGAGCTGTTTTTT.